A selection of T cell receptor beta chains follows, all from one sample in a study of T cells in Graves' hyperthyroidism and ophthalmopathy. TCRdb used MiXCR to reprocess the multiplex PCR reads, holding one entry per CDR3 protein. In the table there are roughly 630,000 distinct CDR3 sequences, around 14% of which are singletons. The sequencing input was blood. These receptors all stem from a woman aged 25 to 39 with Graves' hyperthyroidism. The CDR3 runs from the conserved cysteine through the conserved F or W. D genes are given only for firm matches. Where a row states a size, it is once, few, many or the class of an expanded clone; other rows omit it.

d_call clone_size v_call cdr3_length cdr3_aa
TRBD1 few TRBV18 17 CASSPQRGDRPDTEAFF
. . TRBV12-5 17 CASGLAPGTVLSYEQYF
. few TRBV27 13 CASSPQELETQYF
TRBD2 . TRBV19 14 CASRPGAGESEQYF
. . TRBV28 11 CASSFYLSQYF
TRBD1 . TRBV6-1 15 CASSTPGQGVYEQYF
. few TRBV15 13 CATSRDRVAEAFF
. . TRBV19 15 CASRAPEAEYNEQFF
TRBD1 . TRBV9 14 CASSTGQVANEQYF
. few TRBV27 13 CASSLIGTYEQYF
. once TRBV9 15 CASSAGGGQGYEQYF
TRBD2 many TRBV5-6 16 CASRTSGRAGTDTQYF
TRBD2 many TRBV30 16 CAWSELAGGYTDTQYF
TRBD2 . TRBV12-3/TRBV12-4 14 CASRSGTSGNEQYF
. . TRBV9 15 CASSAGRPYASPLHF
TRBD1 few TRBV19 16 CASKRQGAVNTGELFF
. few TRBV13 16 CASGDGGRGRTDTQYF
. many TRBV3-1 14 CASSPGTLNEKLFF
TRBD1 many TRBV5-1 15 CASSLGQGLYNEQFF
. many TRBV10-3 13 CAISEIRGYEQYF
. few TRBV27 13 CASSPGPEDEQFF
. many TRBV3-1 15 CASSNGGPAYNEQFF
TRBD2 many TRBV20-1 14 CSAQIAGRSYEQYF
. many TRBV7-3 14 CASSSPTGSGTQYF
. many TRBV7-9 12 CASSHEKYEQYF
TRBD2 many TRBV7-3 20 CASSLRGTSGTPGESGELFF
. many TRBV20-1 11 CSPLRTDTQYF
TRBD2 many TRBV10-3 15 CAIRGGGMEEYEQYF
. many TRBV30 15 CAWNLGVSYQETQYF
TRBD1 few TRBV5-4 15 CASSLGGDRHHEQYF
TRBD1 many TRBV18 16 CASSPPGQGSSYEQYF
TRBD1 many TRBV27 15 CASSLSGDRGYEQYF
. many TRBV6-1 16 CASRDLSGSPYNEQFF
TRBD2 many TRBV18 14 CASSPRGSGNEQFF
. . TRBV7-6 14 CASSRSGELERQYF
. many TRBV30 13 CAWSGRSNQPQHF
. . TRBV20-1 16 CSARDLIPSGPYEQYF
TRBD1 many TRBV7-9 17 CASSLTDRATSNQPQHF
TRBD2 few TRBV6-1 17 CASSLGPSGRTQETQYF
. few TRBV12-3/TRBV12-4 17 CASSLALRLIPGNTIYF
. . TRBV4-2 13 CASSPQPNQPQHF
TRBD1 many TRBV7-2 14 CASSLGGGSGELFF
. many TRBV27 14 CASSKIRGTYEQYF
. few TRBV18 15 CASSWKTLPIYEQYF
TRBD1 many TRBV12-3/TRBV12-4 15 CASSDTGGGLTEAFF
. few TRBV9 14 CASSVAESLGPLHF
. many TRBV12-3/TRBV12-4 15 CASSFSKLGVSEQFF
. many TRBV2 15 CASSLSPVQIPEAFF
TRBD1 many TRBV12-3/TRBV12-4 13 CATGQGVGTEAFF
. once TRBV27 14 CASSTPRGNTEAFF
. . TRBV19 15 CASSITADTYNEQFF
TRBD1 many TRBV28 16 CASSSPFRDRVEKLFF
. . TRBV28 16 CATQSAGAKPYNEQFF
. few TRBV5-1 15 CASSSNTGANEKLFF
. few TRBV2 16 CASRERLTGVREKLFF
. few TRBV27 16 CASSPQPPGGVEGYTF
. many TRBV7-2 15 CASSSDGTGANVLTF